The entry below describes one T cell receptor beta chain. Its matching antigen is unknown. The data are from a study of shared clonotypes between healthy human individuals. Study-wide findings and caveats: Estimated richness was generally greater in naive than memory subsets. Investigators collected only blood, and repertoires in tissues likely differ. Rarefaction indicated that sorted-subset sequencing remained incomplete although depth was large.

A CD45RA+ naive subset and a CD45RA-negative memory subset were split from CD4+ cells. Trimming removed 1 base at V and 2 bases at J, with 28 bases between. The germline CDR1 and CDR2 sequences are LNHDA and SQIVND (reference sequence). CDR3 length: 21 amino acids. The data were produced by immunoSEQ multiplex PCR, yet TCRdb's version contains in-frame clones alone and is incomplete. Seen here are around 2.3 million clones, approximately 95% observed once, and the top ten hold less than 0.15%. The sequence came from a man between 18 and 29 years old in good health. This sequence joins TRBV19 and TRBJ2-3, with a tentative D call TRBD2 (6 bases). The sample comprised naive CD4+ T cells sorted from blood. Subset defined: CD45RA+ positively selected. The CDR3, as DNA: TGTGCCAGTAGTATAGTGCCCCTCAGGATGGGCGGGACGCCTTACACAGATACGCAGTATTTT. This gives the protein CASSIVPLRMGGTPYTDTQYF.